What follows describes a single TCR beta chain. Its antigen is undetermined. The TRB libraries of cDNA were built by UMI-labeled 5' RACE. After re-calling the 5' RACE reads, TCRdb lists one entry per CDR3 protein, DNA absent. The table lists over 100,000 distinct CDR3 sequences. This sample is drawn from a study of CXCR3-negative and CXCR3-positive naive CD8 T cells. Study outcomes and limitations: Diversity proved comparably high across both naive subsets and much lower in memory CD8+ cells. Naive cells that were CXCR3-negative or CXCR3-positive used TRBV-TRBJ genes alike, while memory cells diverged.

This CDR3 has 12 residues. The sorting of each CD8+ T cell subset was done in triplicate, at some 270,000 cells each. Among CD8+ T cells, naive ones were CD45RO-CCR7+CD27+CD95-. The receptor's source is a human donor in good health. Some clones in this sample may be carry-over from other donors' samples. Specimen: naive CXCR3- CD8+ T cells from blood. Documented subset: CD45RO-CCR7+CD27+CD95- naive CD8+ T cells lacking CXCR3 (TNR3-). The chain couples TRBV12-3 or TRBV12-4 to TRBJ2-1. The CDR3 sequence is CASSRIDNEQFF.